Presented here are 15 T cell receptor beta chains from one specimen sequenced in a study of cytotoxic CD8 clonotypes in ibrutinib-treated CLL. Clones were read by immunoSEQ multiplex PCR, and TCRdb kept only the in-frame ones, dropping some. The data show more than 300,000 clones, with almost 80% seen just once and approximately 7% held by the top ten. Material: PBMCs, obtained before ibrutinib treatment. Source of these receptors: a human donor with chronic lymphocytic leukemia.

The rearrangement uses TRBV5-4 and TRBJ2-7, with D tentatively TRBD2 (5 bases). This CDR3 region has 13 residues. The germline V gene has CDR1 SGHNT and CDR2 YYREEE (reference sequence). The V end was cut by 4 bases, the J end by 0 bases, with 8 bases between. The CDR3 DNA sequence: TGTGCCAGCAGCCCACTAGACTCCTACGAGCAGTACTTC. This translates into CASSPLDSYEQYF.

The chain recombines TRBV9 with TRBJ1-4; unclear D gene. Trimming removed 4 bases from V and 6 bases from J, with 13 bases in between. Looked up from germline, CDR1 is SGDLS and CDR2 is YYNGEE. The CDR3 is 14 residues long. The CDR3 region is CASSRTPGDEKLFF. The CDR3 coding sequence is TGTGCCAGCAGCCGGACCCCGGGTGATGAAAAACTGTTTTTT.

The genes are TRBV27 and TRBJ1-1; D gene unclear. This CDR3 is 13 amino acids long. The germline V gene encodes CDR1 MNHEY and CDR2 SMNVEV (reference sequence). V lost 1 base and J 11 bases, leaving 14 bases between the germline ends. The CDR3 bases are TGTGCCAGCAGTTTATGGCCAGACGGATTGGCTTTCTTT. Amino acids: CASSLWPDGLAFF.

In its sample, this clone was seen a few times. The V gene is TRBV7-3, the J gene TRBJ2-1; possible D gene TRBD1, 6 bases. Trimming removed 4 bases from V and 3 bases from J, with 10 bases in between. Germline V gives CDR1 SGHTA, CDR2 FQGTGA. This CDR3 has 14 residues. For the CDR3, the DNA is TGTGCCAGCAGCTCAACAGGGAGCTACAATGAGCAGTTCTTC. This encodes CASSSTGSYNEQFF.

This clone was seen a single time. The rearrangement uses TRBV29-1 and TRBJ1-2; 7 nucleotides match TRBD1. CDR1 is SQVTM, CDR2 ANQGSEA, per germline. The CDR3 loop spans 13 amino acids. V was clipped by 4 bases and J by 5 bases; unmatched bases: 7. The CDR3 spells CSVGGTALYGYTF. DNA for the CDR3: TGCAGCGTTGGAGGGACAGCTTTGTATGGCTACACCTTC.

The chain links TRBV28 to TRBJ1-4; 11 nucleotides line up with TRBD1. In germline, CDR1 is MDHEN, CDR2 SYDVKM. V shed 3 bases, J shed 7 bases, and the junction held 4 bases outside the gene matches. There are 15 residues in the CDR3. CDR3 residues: CASSFTGTGGEKLFF. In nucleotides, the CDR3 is TGTGCCAGCAGTTTCACCGGGACAGGGGGTGAAAAACTGTTTTTT.

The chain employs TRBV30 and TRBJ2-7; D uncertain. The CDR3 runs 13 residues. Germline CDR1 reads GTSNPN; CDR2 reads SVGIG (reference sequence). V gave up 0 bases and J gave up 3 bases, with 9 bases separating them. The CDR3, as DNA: TGTGCCTGGAGTGTAAAGAGCTTCTACGAGCAGTACTTC. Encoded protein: CAWSVKSFYEQYF.

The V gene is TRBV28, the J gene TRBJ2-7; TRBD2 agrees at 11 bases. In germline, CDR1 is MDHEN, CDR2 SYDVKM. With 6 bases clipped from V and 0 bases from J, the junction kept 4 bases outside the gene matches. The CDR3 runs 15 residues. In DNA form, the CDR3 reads TGTGCCAGCAGGGAGGGACTAGCGGACTCCTACGAGCAGTACTTC. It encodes CASREGLADSYEQYF.

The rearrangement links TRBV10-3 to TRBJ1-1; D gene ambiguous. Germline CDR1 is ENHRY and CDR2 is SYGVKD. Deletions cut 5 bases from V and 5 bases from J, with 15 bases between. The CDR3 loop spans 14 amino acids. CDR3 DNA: TGTGCCATCAGTAGACGGGCTACTGGGACTGAAGCTTTCTTT. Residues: CAISRRATGTEAFF.

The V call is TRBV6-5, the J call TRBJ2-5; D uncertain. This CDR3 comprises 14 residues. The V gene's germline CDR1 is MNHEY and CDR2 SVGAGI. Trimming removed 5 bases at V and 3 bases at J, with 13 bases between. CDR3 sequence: CASSPYKDEETQYF. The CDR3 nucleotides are TGTGCCAGCAGTCCCTACAAGGACGAAGAGACCCAGTACTTC.

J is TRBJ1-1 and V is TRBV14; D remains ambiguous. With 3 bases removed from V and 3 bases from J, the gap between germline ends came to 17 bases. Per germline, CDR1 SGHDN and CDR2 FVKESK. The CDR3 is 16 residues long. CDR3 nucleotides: TGTGCCAGCAGCCAGGGAAGAGGTAGGGTCTACACTGAAGCTTTCTTT. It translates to CASSQGRGRVYTEAFF.

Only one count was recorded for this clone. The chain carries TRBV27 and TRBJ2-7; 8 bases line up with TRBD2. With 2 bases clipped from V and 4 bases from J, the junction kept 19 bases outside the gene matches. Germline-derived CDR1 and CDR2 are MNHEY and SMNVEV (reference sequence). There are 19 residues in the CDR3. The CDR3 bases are TGTGCCAGCAGTTTAGGGCCGGGACTAGATTCTTTTAGAGCTTACGAGCAGTACTTC. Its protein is CASSLGPGLDSFRAYEQYF.

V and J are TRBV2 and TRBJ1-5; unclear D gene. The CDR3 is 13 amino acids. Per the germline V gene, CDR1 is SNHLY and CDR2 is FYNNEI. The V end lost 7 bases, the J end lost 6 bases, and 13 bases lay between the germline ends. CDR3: CASTLTRGQPQHF. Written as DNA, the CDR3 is TGTGCCAGCACCCTGACTCGCGGTCAGCCCCAGCATTTT. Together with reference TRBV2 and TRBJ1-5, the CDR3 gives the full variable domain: EPEVTQTPSHQVTQMGQEVILRCVPISNHLYFYWYRQILGQKVEFLVSFYNNEISEKSEIFDDQFSVERPDGSNFTLKIRSTKLEDSAMYFCASTLTRGQPQHFGDGTRLSIL.

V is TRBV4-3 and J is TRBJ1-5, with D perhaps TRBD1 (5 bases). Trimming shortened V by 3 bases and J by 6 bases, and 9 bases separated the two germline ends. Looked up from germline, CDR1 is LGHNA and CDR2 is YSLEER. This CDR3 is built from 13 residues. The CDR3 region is CASSQGTGQPQHF. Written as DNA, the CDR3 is TGCGCCAGCAGCCAGGGGACGGGTCAGCCCCAGCATTTT.

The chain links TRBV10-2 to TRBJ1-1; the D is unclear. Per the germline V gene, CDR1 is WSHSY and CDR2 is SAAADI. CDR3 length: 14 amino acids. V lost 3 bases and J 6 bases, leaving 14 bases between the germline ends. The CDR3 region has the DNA TGCGCCAGCAGTGACGTCGGCCGGGCTCCTGAAGCTTTCTTT. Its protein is CASSDVGRAPEAFF.